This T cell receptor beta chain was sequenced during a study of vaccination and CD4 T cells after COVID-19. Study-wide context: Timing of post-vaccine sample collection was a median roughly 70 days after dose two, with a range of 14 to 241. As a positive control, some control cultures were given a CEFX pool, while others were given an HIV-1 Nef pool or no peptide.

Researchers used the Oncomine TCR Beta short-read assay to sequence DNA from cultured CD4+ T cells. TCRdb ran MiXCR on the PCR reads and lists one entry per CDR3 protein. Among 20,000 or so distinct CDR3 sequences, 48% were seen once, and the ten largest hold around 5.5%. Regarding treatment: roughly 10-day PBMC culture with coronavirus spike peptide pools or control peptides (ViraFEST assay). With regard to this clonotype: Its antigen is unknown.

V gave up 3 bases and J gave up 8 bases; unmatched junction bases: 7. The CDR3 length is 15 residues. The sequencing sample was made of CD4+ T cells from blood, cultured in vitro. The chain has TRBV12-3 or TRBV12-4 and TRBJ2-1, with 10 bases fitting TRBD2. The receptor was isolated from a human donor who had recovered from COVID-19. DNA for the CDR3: TGTGCCAGCAGTTTGGCTAGCGGGAGAGGTTATGAGCAGTTCTTC. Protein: CASSLASGRGYEQFF.